One sample yielded the 25 T cell receptor beta chains listed below, sequenced in a study of T cell repertoires in cytomegalovirus infection. Their antigens are not known. One entry per CDR3 protein, called by TCRdb with MiXCR from the reads. The sample shows roughly 700,000 distinct CDR3 sequences, 30% to 35% of them seen only once. Sequences were derived from cultured PBMCs, sampled from culture after CMV antigen stimulation. The origin of the receptors is a human donor in good health (CMV status not recorded). Some clones in this sample may be carry-over from other donors' samples.

This clonotype was observed a few times. The rearrangement joins TRBV11-3 to TRBJ2-4; D gene uncertain. The V end was cut by 5 bases, the J end by 5 bases, with 13 bases between. Germline CDR1 and CDR2: SGHNT and YENEEA. The length of the CDR3 is 14 residues. The CDR3 loop reads CASSQRTPENIQYF. The CDR3 nucleotides are TGTGCCAGCAGCCAACGGACCCCCGAAAACATTCAGTACTTC. Full variable domain (missing parts from reference TRBV11-3 and TRBJ2-4): EAGVVQSPRYKIIEKKQPVAFWCNPISGHNTLYWYLQNLGQGPELLIRYENEEAVDDSQLPKDRFSAERLKGVDSTLKIQPAELGDSAVYLCASSQRTPENIQYFGAGTRLSVL.

The gene calls are TRBV4-3 and TRBJ2-5; 8 bases are shared with TRBD1. Germline V gives CDR1 LGHNA, CDR2 YSLEER. Unmatched junction bases numbered 8, after V lost 1 base and J lost 13 bases. The CDR3 consists of 13 residues. The CDR3 coding sequence is TGCGCCAGCAGCCAAGTACCGACCGGGACAGGGTACTTC. Translating it yields CASSQVPTGTGYF.

This clonotype was observed at least ten times. This chain uses TRBV7-2 with TRBJ1-6; TRBD1 matches at 9 bases. Germline CDR1 is SGHTA and CDR2 is FQGNSA. V trimming: 5 bases; J trimming: 7 bases; junction bases outside the gene matches: 6. The CDR3 sequence is 15 residues long. The CDR3 here is CASSTRQGVNSPLHF. CDR3 bases: TGTGCCAGCAGCACCCGACAGGGGGTAAATTCACCCCTCCACTTT.

The rearrangement links TRBV20-1 to TRBJ2-7, with 8 positions matching TRBD2. CDR1 and CDR2 from the germline V gene are DFQATT and SNEGSKA (reference sequence). V gave up 3 bases and J gave up 4 bases; unmatched junction bases: 14. The CDR3 contains 16 residues. Written as DNA, the CDR3 is TGCAGTGCTAGTGTCCTTCTGGCGGGGGGAACATACGAGCAGTACTTC. It translates to CSASVLLAGGTYEQYF.

This chain uses TRBV27 with TRBJ2-5; 8 bases are shared with TRBD1. The junction had 9 bases not matched to a gene; V was cut back by 6 bases and J by 0 bases. The CDR3 sequence is 16 residues long. Per the germline V gene, CDR1 is MNHEY and CDR2 is SMNVEV (reference sequence). CDR3 sequence reads: CASSNLRGPYQETQYF. The CDR3 coding sequence is TGTGCCAGCAGCAACCTCAGGGGGCCGTACCAAGAGACCCAGTACTTC.

The chain employs TRBV5-4 and TRBJ2-5; D not certain. Germline V gives CDR1 SGHNT, CDR2 YYREEE (reference sequence). This CDR3 is 17 amino acids long. V gave up 4 bases and J gave up 2 bases, with 21 bases separating them. The CDR3 here is CASSPAIGQLIQETQYF. As DNA, the CDR3 is TGTGCCAGCAGCCCCGCCATTGGGCAGCTTATTCAAGAGACCCAGTACTTC.

This clonotype has ten or more counts. The chain recombines TRBV7-2 with TRBJ2-7; D is possibly TRBD1 (5 bases). Germline CDR1 and CDR2: SGHTA and FQGNSA. The CDR3 length is 14 residues. V lost 6 bases and J lost 2, with 14 bases in between. The CDR3 DNA is TGTGCCAGCAGGCATACTACAGGAACCTACGAGCAGTACTTC. Translated, it gives CASRHTTGTYEQYF.

The chain uses TRBV5-4 and TRBJ1-1, with 8 bases identical to TRBD1. Per the germline V gene, CDR1 is SGHNT and CDR2 is YYREEE (reference sequence). This CDR3 has 15 residues. The trim removed 3 bases at V and 3 bases at J, leaving 7 bases unmatched. The CDR3 sequence: CASSSQGAEHTEAFF. The CDR3 DNA is TGTGCCAGCAGCTCGCAGGGGGCTGAGCACACTGAAGCTTTCTTT.

The chain is built from TRBV7-2 and TRBJ2-7; 13 bases are shared with TRBD2. From germline, CDR1 is SGHTA and CDR2 FQGNSA. With 5 bases clipped from V and 0 bases from J, the junction kept 7 bases outside the gene matches. This CDR3 has 17 residues. The CDR3 bases are TGTGCCAGCAGCCGGACTAGCGGGGGTATTAGCTCCTACGAGCAGTACTTC. This codes for CASSRTSGGISSYEQYF.

This clonotype was observed many times. This chain links TRBV7-2 with TRBJ1-1, with a weak D call TRBD1 (5 bases). Trimming shortened V by 2 bases and J by 4 bases, and 11 bases separated the two germline ends. The CDR3 has 14 amino acids. Germline V gene sequence: CDR1 SGHTA, CDR2 FQGNSA. The chain's CDR3 is CASSLNRRGTEAFF. The DNA for the CDR3 is TGTGCCAGCAGCTTAAACAGGAGGGGCACTGAAGCTTTCTTT.

This clonotype showed up just a few times. V and J are TRBV20-1 and TRBJ2-5, with 7 bases identical to TRBD2. Germline loops: CDR1 DFQATT, CDR2 SNEGSKA (reference sequence). V shed 0 bases and J 7 bases; nucleotides not matched to a gene: 11. This CDR3 has 15 amino acids. In DNA, the CDR3 is TGCAGTGCTAGAGATCTGAATGCGGGGGTCGGGACCCAGTACTTC. It translates to CSARDLNAGVGTQYF.

The table lists this clonotype with a few counts. V and J are TRBV28 and TRBJ2-7, with TRBD1 as a possible D gene (5 bases). Trimming removed 6 bases from V and 0 bases from J, with 15 bases in between. The CDR3 consists of 15 residues. Germline V gene data show CDR1 as MDHEN and CDR2 as SYDVKM. CDR3 residues: CASSQDRRVSYEQYF. The DNA of the CDR3 is TGTGCCAGCAGCCAAGACAGAAGGGTCTCCTACGAGCAGTACTTC.

This clonotype has just a few counts. The V and J genes are TRBV6-1 and TRBJ1-2, with D maybe TRBD1 (5 bases). Per germline, CDR1 MNHNS and CDR2 SASEGT. The CDR3 totals 10 residues. The DNA of the CDR3 is TGTGCGAGCGGGGGGAGCGGCTACACCTTC. Encoded protein: CASGGSGYTF.

This clonotype was counted only a few times. This rearrangement joins TRBV20-1 to TRBJ2-7, with 8 bases identical to TRBD2. V lost 6 bases, J lost 6 bases, and 7 bases stayed unmatched. CDR1 and CDR2 (germline): DFQATT, SNEGSKA (reference sequence). CDR3 length: 12 residues. The CDR3 region has the DNA TGCAGTGCCAGGGGACTAGTTTCCGAGCAGTACTTC. Encoded protein: CSARGLVSEQYF.

The chain recombines TRBV12-3 or TRBV12-4 with TRBJ2-2; possible D gene TRBD1, 5 bases. V was pared by 7 bases and J by 1 base, with 10 bases between. The CDR3 runs 14 residues. The CDR3 coding sequence is TGTGCCAGCAAAGAGGACAAGAACACCGGGGAGCTGTTTTTT. It is translated as CASKEDKNTGELFF.

For this clonotype: A much larger clone differs from this one at a single base, so this may be a read error. This sequence joins TRBV7-8 and TRBJ1-1; perhaps TRBD1 as D (5 bases). CDR3 length equals 14 residues. Germline V gives CDR1 SGHVS, CDR2 FQNEAQ. The CDR3 reads CVTQVGAQNTEAFF. In DNA form, the CDR3 reads TGTGTGACCCAAGTTGGGGCGCAGAACACTGAAGCTTTCTTT.

This clonotype occurred many times. The chain joins TRBV7-2 to TRBJ2-5; 12 bases fit TRBD2. The CDR3 contains 15 residues. Germline values: CDR1 SGHTA, CDR2 FQGNSA. V lost 6 bases and J lost 0; bases outside the gene matches: 2. The chain's CDR3 is CASRWTSGNQETQYF. The CDR3 coding sequence is TGTGCCAGCAGGTGGACTAGCGGGAACCAAGAGACCCAGTACTTC.

This clonotype has only a few counts. The chain combines TRBV11-2 with TRBJ2-4, with unresolved D. The germline CDR1 and CDR2 sequences are SGHAT and FQNNGV. The CDR3 is 14 residues long. The V and J ends lost 5 bases and 1 base respectively, with 9 bases between them. The chain's CDR3 is CASSHPTAKNIQYF. Here the CDR3 DNA reads TGTGCCAGCAGCCATCCTACGGCCAAAAACATTCAGTACTTC.

The chain is built from TRBV7-6 and TRBJ1-2; 7 bases line up with TRBD1. Germline CDR1 reads SGHVS; CDR2 reads FNYEAQ. This CDR3 region has 15 residues. The ends lost 5 bases at V and 0 bases at J; junction bases unmatched: 6. CDR3 region: CASSVKGTANYGYTF. The CDR3 bases are TGTGCCAGCAGCGTAAAAGGGACAGCTAACTATGGCTACACCTTC.

This clonotype was recorded many times. The chain employs TRBV7-2 and TRBJ1-5; D not resolved. Germline assignment: CDR1 SGHTA and CDR2 FQGNSA. V was shortened by 5 bases and J by 4 bases, with 12 bases between the two germline ends. The CDR3 spans 14 residues. The CDR3 DNA sequence: TGTGCCAGCAGCCTAGTAGTTTCAAATCAGCCCCAGCATTTT. Its translation: CASSLVVSNQPQHF.

The chain combines TRBV5-5 with TRBJ1-1; D uncertain. The CDR3 loop spans 15 amino acids. The ends were cut back, 1 base at V and 1 base at J, with 11 bases in the middle. Germline V gene lookup returns CDR1 SGHKS and CDR2 YYEKEE (reference sequence). The CDR3 spells CASSLILAPNTEAFF. DNA of the CDR3: TGTGCCAGCAGCTTGATTCTGGCACCGAACACTGAAGCTTTCTTT.

The chain is built from TRBV24-1 and TRBJ1-5; possible D gene TRBD1, 5 bases. Germline CDR1 KGHDR, CDR2 SFDVKD. The germline V and J ends were trimmed by 9 bases and 1 base, with 12 bases remaining between them. This CDR3 spans 14 amino acids. DNA for the CDR3: TGTGCCACCGGGGTTGGGGGAAGCAATCAGCCCCAGCATTTT. Amino acids: CATGVGGSNQPQHF.

CDR3 protein: CASSYRGNTGELFF. The CDR3, as DNA: TGTGCCAGCAGTTACCGGGGAAACACCGGGGAGCTGTTTTTT. The J gene is TRBJ2-2, the V gene TRBV6-6, with D tentatively TRBD2 (5 bases). Per the germline V gene, CDR1 is MNHNY and CDR2 is SVGAGI (reference sequence). Trimming removed 2 bases at V and 2 bases at J, with 6 bases between. The CDR3 spans 14 residues.

The chain is built from TRBV7-8 and TRBJ1-1, with D unclear. V was clipped by 4 bases and J by 8 bases, with 14 bases between them. This CDR3 has 13 residues. Germline V gene data show CDR1 as SGHVS and CDR2 as FQNEAQ. CDR3 sequence (DNA): TGTGCCAGCAGCTCTCTCGGGCGAATCGAAGCTTTCTTT. This sequence encodes CASSSLGRIEAFF.

V and J are TRBV5-5 and TRBJ2-7; possibly TRBD1 for D (5 bases). The CDR3 covers 14 residues. Trimming removed 0 bases from V and 0 bases from J, with 7 bases in between. Germline values: CDR1 SGHKS, CDR2 YYEKEE (reference sequence). The chain's CDR3 is CASSLDQGSYEQYF. The CDR3 DNA reads TGTGCCAGCAGCTTGGATCAGGGCTCCTACGAGCAGTACTTC.